A single sample is the source of the 13 T cell receptor beta chains below, sequenced in a study of T cells in Graves' hyperthyroidism and ophthalmopathy. RNA transcripts were the template for amplifying TCR beta CDR3 regions. A first-round RT-PCR of the TCR CDR3 used the HTBI primer set. TCRdb re-analysed the multiplex PCR reads in MiXCR, keeping a single row per CDR3 protein. The sample records a few hundred thousand distinct CDR3 sequences, approximately 15% being singletons. The sample comprised blood. The source of these receptors is a woman in her 30s with Graves' hyperthyroidism.

The chain uses TRBV19 and TRBJ2-1; D remains ambiguous. Trimming left V 1 base short and J 4 bases short, with 11 bases between. The CDR3 consists of 15 residues. Germline CDR1 LNHDA, CDR2 SQIVND (reference sequence). For the CDR3, the DNA is TGTGCCAGTAGTATAGCATACCGATCTTACAATGAGCAGTTCTTC. It codes for CASSIAYRSYNEQFF.

This clonotype was observed at least ten times. The CDR3 bases are TGCAGTGCCTCGGCTAGCGGGATTCTCGACGAGCAGTACTTC. Translating gives CSASASGILDEQYF. This chain connects TRBV20-1 to TRBJ2-7, with TRBD2 matching 9 bases. The ends lost 6 bases at V and 5 bases at J; junction bases unmatched: 11. This CDR3 comprises 14 residues. Germline CDR1 and CDR2: DFQATT and SNEGSKA (reference sequence).

This clonotype was counted at least ten times. The chain combines TRBV6-1 with TRBJ2-7; tentatively, D is TRBD2 (6 bases). The CDR3 totals 15 residues. Germline loops: CDR1 MNHNS, CDR2 SASEGT. The germline V and J ends were trimmed by 4 bases and 0 bases, with 13 bases remaining between them. CDR3 residues: CASSGLGRSSYEQYF. For the CDR3, the DNA is TGTGCCAGCAGTGGCCTTGGGAGGAGCTCCTACGAGCAGTACTTC.

This clonotype was detected only a few times. The chain links TRBV3-1 to TRBJ2-4; perhaps D is TRBD1 or TRBD2 (5 bases each). This CDR3 is built from 16 residues. CDR1 is LGHDT, CDR2 YNNKEL, per germline (reference sequence). V was clipped by 1 base and J by 1 base, with 11 bases between them. Here the CDR3 reads CASSQGGTVAKNIQYF. The DNA for the CDR3 is TGTGCCAGCAGCCAAGGGGGGACCGTTGCCAAAAACATTCAGTACTTC.

This rearrangement joins TRBV3-1 to TRBJ2-7; 10 nucleotides align to TRBD1. V gave up 8 bases and J gave up 5 bases; unmatched junction bases: 6. CDR1 is LGHDT, CDR2 YNNKEL, per germline (reference sequence). This CDR3 comprises 13 residues. The CDR3 loop reads CASSQTGGHEQYF. CDR3 DNA: TGTGCCAGCTCACAGACAGGGGGCCACGAGCAGTACTTC.

The chain carries TRBV5-6 and TRBJ2-1; weak D call: TRBD1 (5 bases). From germline, CDR1 is SGHDT and CDR2 YYEEEE. CDR3 length: 13 amino acids. Trimming pared 3 bases from V and 7 bases from J, leaving 11 bases between. CDR3 nucleotides: TGTGCCAGCAGCTGGCAACAGGCGAATGAGCAGTTCTTC. Protein sequence: CASSWQQANEQFF.

This clonotype was counted only a few times. The V gene is TRBV10-3, the J gene TRBJ2-3, with 8 bases lining up with TRBD2. CDR1 ENHRY and CDR2 SYGVKD come from the germline V gene. The length of the CDR3 is 15 residues. Trimming at V came to 4 bases and at J to 1 base, leaving 4 bases not matched to a gene. CDR3 sequence (DNA): TGTGCCATCAGTGGTCAACTAGCGGGCACAGATACGCAGTATTTT. Amino acids: CAISGQLAGTDTQYF.

Only a few counts were recorded for this clonotype. The chain combines TRBV24-1 with TRBJ2-2, with 10 bases that match TRBD1. Germline V gene lookup returns CDR1 KGHDR and CDR2 SFDVKD. CDR3 length equals 16 residues. The J segment lost 5 bases and the V segment lost 3 bases, leaving 5 bases of the junction unmatched. The CDR3 spells CATSDPGTGVTGELFF. In nucleotides, the CDR3 is TGTGCCACCAGTGATCCCGGGACAGGGGTGACCGGGGAGCTGTTTTTT.

This chain uses TRBV28 with TRBJ2-5, with D uncertain. V lost 2 bases and J 1 base, leaving 8 bases between the germline ends. CDR1 MDHEN and CDR2 SYDVKM come from the germline V gene. The CDR3 loop spans 14 amino acids. The CDR3 sequence: CASSLQEIQETQYF. CDR3 DNA: TGTGCCAGCAGTTTACAGGAGATCCAAGAGACCCAGTACTTC.

This clonotype has ten or more counts. This chain uses TRBV10-3 with TRBJ1-4; maybe TRBD1 (6 bases). The CDR3 spans 18 residues. The ends were cut back, 0 bases at V and 0 bases at J, with 14 bases in the middle. The germline V gene has CDR1 ENHRY and CDR2 SYGVKD. The DNA of the CDR3 is TGTGCCATCAGTGAGTCGGGAACAGGGAGAACAACTAATGAAAAACTGTTTTTT. It codes for CAISESGTGRTTNEKLFF.

This clonotype has just a few counts. This could be a read error, since a much larger clone is one nucleotide away. V is TRBV28 and J is TRBJ2-1; perhaps TRBD2 as D (6 bases). The CDR3 consists of 14 residues. The germline CDR1 and CDR2 sequences are MDHEN and SYDVKM. V was cut by 2 bases and J by 6 bases, with 11 bases left in between. The DNA of the CDR3 is TGTGCCAGCAGTTTACTCGGGACTGGCAATGAGCAGTTCTTC. Translation gives CASSLLGTGNEQFF.

In this sample, this clonotype turned up a few times. The chain is built from TRBV4-2 and TRBJ2-1; 12 nucleotides match TRBD2. The CDR3 totals 19 residues. Losses at the gene ends were 0 bases for V and 1 base for J; bases not matched to a gene: 7. Germline lookup yields CDR1 LGHNA and CDR2 YNFKEQ. The CDR3 DNA reads as TGTGCCAGCAGCCAAGATCCGACTAGCGGGAGCAGGTCCTACAATGAGCAGTTCTTC. It specifies CASSQDPTSGSRSYNEQFF.

This clonotype was detected many times. The V and J genes are TRBV2 and TRBJ2-7, with D perhaps assigned TRBD1 or TRBD2 (5 bases each). Trimming took 8 bases from V and 0 from J, leaving 11 bases between them. The CDR3 runs to 13 residues. The germline V gene encodes CDR1 SNHLY and CDR2 FYNNEI. CDR3: CASSGRISYEQYF. In DNA, the CDR3 is TGTGCCAGCTCGGGACGCATCTCCTACGAGCAGTACTTC.